Below are 5 T cell receptor beta chains sequenced from a single sample in a study of T-cell reconstitution after alpha-beta-depleted transplantation in children. Unique molecular identifiers were incorporated during preparation of the TCRbeta library. TCRdb reanalysed the PCR reads using MiXCR and keeps one entry per CDR3 protein. The top ten hold 24% of the sample, which has fewer than 150,000 distinct CDR3 sequences, approximately 8.7% seen once. The material sequenced was PBMCs, mostly from graft donor cells, taken 180 days after TCRalphabeta/CD19-depleted stem cell transplant. The receptor source for this set is a girl under three years old who had a stem cell transplant for combined immunodeficiency, so the T cells may come from the graft donor.

The chain recombines TRBV7-9 with TRBJ2-7, with D tentatively TRBD1 (5 bases). With 5 bases removed from V and 4 bases from J, the gap between germline ends came to 21 bases. The CDR3 runs 16 residues. Germline V gives CDR1 SEHNR, CDR2 FQNEAQ (reference sequence). CDR3 residues: CASSADTGSLGYEQYF. The CDR3 nucleotides are TGTGCCAGCAGCGCGGACACCGGGTCGCTGGGGTACGAGCAGTACTTC.

The chain uses TRBV12-3 or TRBV12-4 and TRBJ1-1; TRBD1 matches 7 bases. This CDR3 spans 15 amino acids. V shed 1 base, J shed 1 base, and the junction held 3 bases outside the gene matches. CDR3 in amino acids: CASSLGQGGNTEAFF. CDR3 coding DNA: TGTGCCAGCAGTTTAGGACAGGGTGGGAACACTGAAGCTTTCTTT.

The chain links TRBV20-1 to TRBJ2-5, with D possibly matching TRBD2 (6 bases). Trimming left V 3 bases short and J 1 base short, with 15 bases between. This CDR3 spans 15 amino acids. The V gene's germline CDR1 is DFQATT and CDR2 SNEGSKA (reference sequence). The CDR3 nucleotides are TGCAGTGCTAGGGGACGCGGGGCCTCCCAAGAGACCCAGTACTTC. Translation gives CSARGRGASQETQYF.

The rearrangement joins TRBV20-1 to TRBJ2-7, with 13 bases that match TRBD2. The V gene end was trimmed by 3 bases and the J gene end by 0 bases; junction bases not matched to a gene: 14. The CDR3 is 19 residues long. The V gene's germline CDR1 is DFQATT and CDR2 SNEGSKA (reference sequence). The CDR3 region has the DNA TGCAGTGCTAGCCCCCCCCTGACTAGCGGGGGGACTCACTCCTACGAGCAGTACTTC. Encoded protein: CSASPPLTSGGTHSYEQYF.

The V and J genes are TRBV20-1 and TRBJ2-7, with D perhaps being TRBD1 or TRBD2 (5 bases each). Trimming left V 3 bases short and J 2 bases short, with 11 bases between. CDR3 length: 13 residues. Germline lookup yields CDR1 DFQATT and CDR2 SNEGSKA (reference sequence). CDR3 residues: CSARGTMTYEQYF. The CDR3 DNA is TGCAGTGCTAGGGGGACCATGACCTACGAGCAGTACTTC.